The rows below give T cell receptor beta chains drawn from one sample of a study of blood T cell repertoires in COVID-19. Using immunoSEQ multiplex PCR, the repertoire was profiled, and TCRdb retains in-frame clones only, with some absent. The data show about 140,000 clones, 88% seen once. Sequencing input: peripheral blood. The receptors originated from a human donor with COVID-19, enrolled during active disease. The donor label of this sample is uncertain. Both conserved end residues are part of each CDR3. The order of the fields is V gene, J gene, D gene, clone size, CDR3 DNA, CDR3 protein. The D gene is left open where the match is weak. For some rows the clone size is stated as once, few or many, or as a class when expanded; others skip it.

TRBV5-6	TRBJ1-6	TRBD1	NA	TGTGCCAGCAGCTTACCGCAGGGGGGTTCACCCCTCCACTTT	CASSLPQGGSPLHF
TRBV19	TRBJ1-5	NA	NA	TGTGCCAGTAGTTCCCGGGGGGACAATCAGCCCCAGCATTTT	CASSSRGDNQPQHF
TRBV3-1/TRBV3-2	TRBJ2-5	TRBD2	NA	TGTGCCAGCAGTCCCGCACTAGCGGAACAAGAGACCCAGTACTTC	CASSPALAEQETQYF
TRBV14	TRBJ1-2	NA	NA	TGTGCCAGCAGCCACCGGGGGAACTATGGCTACACCTTC	CASSHRGNYGYTF
TRBV7-9	TRBJ2-3	TRBD2	NA	TGTGCCAGCAGCTCAACTAGCGGGGGGGTATACACAGATACGCAGTATTTT	CASSSTSGGVYTDTQYF
TRBV6-5	TRBJ2-7	NA	once	TGTGCCAGCACCAAGGGGGATTCCTACGAGCAGTACTTC	CASTKGDSYEQYF
TRBV6-6	TRBJ2-1	TRBD2	NA	TGTGCCAGCACCTTAACTAGCGGGGGTAACAATGAGCAGTTCTTC	CASTLTSGGNNEQFF
TRBV10-1	TRBJ2-7	TRBD1	NA	TGCGCCAGCAGTGACCCGGACAGGAGACGCTACGAGCAGTACTTC	CASSDPDRRRYEQYF
TRBV19	TRBJ1-1	NA	NA	TGTGCCAGTAGTATCTCCGGAGGGGCGGCCACTGAAGCTTTCTTT	CASSISGGAATEAFF
TRBV18	TRBJ1-2	NA	once	TGTGCCAGCTCACCACCGGGTGCCGTGGGGGGAGGAGGCTACACCTTC	CASSPPGAVGGGGYTF
TRBV7-2	TRBJ2-2	NA	NA	TGTGCCAGCAGCCAGACTCTCGGTTTGAGCGGGGAGCTGTTTTTT	CASSQTLGLSGELFF
TRBV7-3	TRBJ1-1	NA	NA	TGTGCCAGCAGCCGAAGTCGGGGTAATAACACTGAAGCTTTCTTT	CASSRSRGNNTEAFF
TRBV10-3	TRBJ1-2	NA	NA	TGTGCCATCAGTGTAAATCAGGGAAACTATGGCTACACCTTC	CAISVNQGNYGYTF
TRBV5-1	TRBJ2-7	TRBD2	NA	TGCGCCAGCAGCCCCCCGGGGGGGTTTGGAGACGAGCAGTACTTC	CASSPPGGFGDEQYF
TRBV5-1	TRBJ2-3	NA	few	TGCGCCAGCACGGGGTCCACAGATACGCAGTATTTT	CASTGSTDTQYF
TRBV6-5	TRBJ2-2	NA	NA	TGTGCCAACCAGTATAGCAACACCGGGGAGCTGTTTTTT	CANQYSNTGELFF
TRBV7-2	TRBJ1-1	NA	NA	TGTGCCAGCAGCTTCCGAAGGGGGGGTAACACTGAAGCTTTCTTT	CASSFRRGGNTEAFF
TRBV20-1	TRBJ1-2	NA	NA	TGCAGTGCTAGTAGGGGTACCGCGCGGGGCTACACCTTC	CSASRGTARGYTF
TRBV10-3	TRBJ1-2	NA	NA	TGTGCCATCAGTGAGGGGCAGGGCGGTGATGGCTACACCTTC	CAISEGQGGDGYTF
TRBV24-1	TRBJ2-1	NA	NA	TGTGCCACCAGTGATTTGGAGGCGGACAAGCAGTTCTTC	CATSDLEADKQFF
TRBV11-2	TRBJ2-1	NA	NA	TGTGCCAGCAGCTCCGCGATATTATACAATGAGCAGTTCTTC	CASSSAILYNEQFF
TRBV29-1	TRBJ1-6	NA	NA	TGCAGCGTTCAGCCGGAGAGGAATTCACCCCTCCACTTT	CSVQPERNSPLHF
TRBV6-6	TRBJ2-2	TRBD2	NA	TGTGCCAGCAGTCCGCCCGGACTAGCGGGGGGGCCCGGGGAGCTGTTTTTT	CASSPPGLAGGPGELFF
TRBV7-2	TRBJ1-6	TRBD1	NA	TGTGCCAGCAGCTTACAGGGGGCGGACAATTCACCCCTCCACTTT	CASSLQGADNSPLHF
TRBV6-5	TRBJ2-7	TRBD1	NA	TGTGCCAGCATGCCCACCCCCGGGACAGTGGACGAGCAGTACTTC	CASMPTPGTVDEQYF
TRBV11-2	TRBJ1-2	TRBD1	medium-sized	TGTGCCAGCAGCTACTCAGGGGGCGCCTCTGGCTACACCTTC	CASSYSGGASGYTF
TRBV15	TRBJ1-4	NA	NA	TGTGCCACCAGCAGGGCAAGGGGGTGGGCGACTAATGAAAAACTGTTTTTT	CATSRARGWATNEKLFF
TRBV25-1	TRBJ2-7	TRBD1	NA	TGTGCCAGCAGTGGGACAGGGGGCGGGTACGAGCAGTACTTC	CASSGTGGGYEQYF
TRBV5-4	TRBJ1-1	NA	NA	TGTGCCAGCAGCCCACCCTCGGCAACAGGGAAGGAAGCTTTCTTT	CASSPPSATGKEAFF
TRBV19	TRBJ1-5	NA	NA	TGTGCCAGTAGTCGGGGTGTGGGTCGGAATCAGCCCCAGCATTTT	CASSRGVGRNQPQHF
TRBV30	TRBJ1-2	NA	NA	TGTGCCTGGAGTGTACCTGGAGGAGGCTACACCTTC	CAWSVPGGGYTF
TRBV7-9	TRBJ2-7	NA	NA	TGTGCCAGCAGCTTACGAGGGAGCGAGCAGTACTTC	CASSLRGSEQYF
TRBV2	TRBJ2-7	NA	NA	TGTGCCAGCAGTGGAAACCCCGGACAAGAGCAGTACTTC	CASSGNPGQEQYF
TRBV5-1	TRBJ1-6	NA	NA	TGCGCCAGCAGCTTGGGCAGGGAGGGGACGTCACCCCTCCACTTT	CASSLGREGTSPLHF
TRBV19	TRBJ2-5	NA	NA	TGTGCCAGTAGAAAGGTGGGGAGTGAGACCCAGTACTTC	CASRKVGSETQYF
TRBV5-1	TRBJ2-6	TRBD1	once	TGCGCCAGCAGCTTCCGGGACAGGGTCTCTGGGGCCAACGTCCTGACTTTC	CASSFRDRVSGANVLTF
TRBV6-2/TRBV6-3	TRBJ2-2	NA	NA	TGTGCCAGCAGCCAAAGTCTTAGCGGCCTGAACACCGGGGAGCTGTTTTTT	CASSQSLSGLNTGELFF
TRBV10-1	TRBJ2-3	NA	NA	TGCGCCAGCAGTGATGCAGGACAGTACACAGATACGCAGTATTTT	CASSDAGQYTDTQYF
TRBV5-6	TRBJ2-7	NA	NA	TGTGCCAGCAGCTTGGGAGCCTACGAGCAGTACTTC	CASSLGAYEQYF
TRBV19	TRBJ1-5	TRBD1	few	TGTGCCAGTAGTTCCAGGGGGCTTGTCCAGCCCCAGCATTTT	CASSSRGLVQPQHF
TRBV27	TRBJ1-2	NA	NA	TGTGCCAGCAGTCCCGCGGGGGTTAACTATGGCTACACCTTC	CASSPAGVNYGYTF
TRBV7-9	TRBJ1-2	NA	NA	TGTGCCAGCAACCAGAGAGACAGTTCCTATGGCTACACCTTC	CASNQRDSSYGYTF
TRBV18	TRBJ2-1	TRBD2	NA	TGTGCCAGCTCACCGTGGGCCGTCGGGGGGGTCCGGGATGAGCAGTTCTTC	CASSPWAVGGVRDEQFF
TRBV2	TRBJ1-2	TRBD1	NA	TGTGCCAGCAGGGAAGCGACAGGGGATGATGGCTACACCTTC	CASREATGDDGYTF
TRBV7-3	TRBJ1-1	NA	NA	TGTGCCAGCAGCCAATTCAGGGACACTGAAGCTTTCTTT	CASSQFRDTEAFF
TRBV30	TRBJ2-7	NA	NA	TGTGCCTGGGGCGGTAGATACGAGCAGTACTTC	CAWGGRYEQYF
TRBV2	TRBJ2-2	TRBD2	NA	TGTGCCAGCGCCAACCAACCCGGCGGGGGTAGCGCCGGGGAGCTGTTTTTT	CASANQPGGGSAGELFF
TRBV2	TRBJ1-1	NA	NA	TGTGCCAGCAGTGTATTGAACACTGAAGCTTTCTTT	CASSVLNTEAFF
TRBV4-1	TRBJ2-1	NA	NA	TGCGCCAGCAGCCCGCACCTCAAGCTTGGTTCTGTTGAGCAGTTCTTC	CASSPHLKLGSVEQFF
TRBV7-9	TRBJ1-2	NA	NA	TGTGCCAGCAGCTTGGGGCAGGGTGGCTACACCTTC	CASSLGQGGYTF
TRBV5-6	TRBJ2-7	TRBD1	NA	TGTGCCAGCAGCCCCCGGGGACAGGGGAGTTACGAGCAGTACTTC	CASSPRGQGSYEQYF
TRBV3-1/TRBV3-2	TRBJ1-1	NA	NA	TGTGCCAGCAGCCAACTCACAGGGTTAGCTTTCTTT	CASSQLTGLAFF
TRBV3-1/TRBV3-2	TRBJ1-4	NA	NA	TGTGCCAGCAGCCAAGCCCCGGGGGAAAAACTGTTTTTT	CASSQAPGEKLFF
TRBV27	TRBJ2-1	NA	NA	TGTGCCAGCAGTATAGGGGGGGGTGAGCAGTTCTTC	CASSIGGGEQFF
TRBV27	TRBJ1-1	TRBD1	NA	TGTGCCAGCTACGGGCCCTACAGGGGCAGGACTGAAGCTTTCTTT	CASYGPYRGRTEAFF